These 32 T cell receptor beta chains came from one sample sequenced in a study of cytomegalovirus exposure and HLA in healthy donors. It was with 60 Vbeta and 13 Jbeta primers that the PCR ran. The data were produced by immunoSEQ multiplex PCR, yet TCRdb's version contains in-frame clones alone and is incomplete. The sample has about 87,000 clones, 74% seen once. Material: PBMCs. The receptors were gathered from a man younger than 45 in good health and CMV-seropositive.

This chain joins TRBV19 and TRBJ1-1, with D possibly being TRBD1 (5 bases). Germline lookup yields CDR1 LNHDA and CDR2 SQIVND (reference sequence). V lost 1 base to trimming and J lost 0 bases, with 12 bases between them. This CDR3 is built from 16 residues. Here the CDR3 DNA reads TGTGCCAGTAGTATAGTGACAGTCGTTATGAACACTGAAGCTTTCTTT. This sequence encodes CASSIVTVVMNTEAFF. Combining the CDR3 with reference TRBV19 and TRBJ1-1 gives the whole variable domain DGGITQSPKYLFRKEGQNVTLSCEQNLNHDAMYWYRQDPGQGLRLIYYSQIVNDFQKGDIAEGYSVSREKKESFPLTVTSAQKNPTAFYLCASSIVTVVMNTEAFFGQGTRLTVV.

The V and J genes are TRBV28 and TRBJ2-2, with 8 bases that match TRBD1. The CDR3 covers 15 residues. The germline CDR1 and CDR2 sequences are MDHEN and SYDVKM. V gave up 7 bases and J gave up 4 bases; unmatched junction bases: 8. The CDR3 nucleotides read TGTGCCAGCAAATGGGGACAGGAAACCACCGGGGAGCTGTTTTTT. It codes for CASKWGQETTGELFF.

The V call is TRBV30, the J call TRBJ2-5; TRBD2 agrees at 10 bases. CDR1 and CDR2 (germline): GTSNPN, SVGIG (reference sequence). Trimming at V came to 4 bases and at J to 8 bases, leaving 13 bases not matched to a gene. The CDR3 length is 15 residues. The CDR3 region has the DNA TGTGCCTGGACGCTGCCTAGCGGGAGACCAGGCACCCAGTACTTC. It is translated as CAWTLPSGRPGTQYF.

The chain uses TRBV29-1 and TRBJ2-7, with unresolved D. The CDR3 has 15 amino acids. Trimming stripped 6 bases from V and 3 bases from J, with 21 bases between. Germline loops: CDR1 SQVTM, CDR2 ANQGSEA. CDR3 in DNA: TGCAGCGTGCTGCAGACGGTGGCAGGTAGCTACGAGCAGTACTTC. Translating gives CSVLQTVAGSYEQYF.

This chain links TRBV6-5 with TRBJ2-7, with TRBD1 matching 9 bases. This CDR3 has 14 residues. The ends lost 2 bases at V and 7 bases at J; junction bases unmatched: 6. Germline CDR1 MNHEY, CDR2 SVGAGI. For the CDR3, the DNA is TGTGCCAGCAGTTACCGCGGGACAGGGAGGGAGCAGTACTTC. Its protein product is CASSYRGTGREQYF.

The V call is TRBV29-1, the J call TRBJ1-2; 9 positions match TRBD1. This CDR3 contains 14 residues. Germline CDR1 is SQVTM and CDR2 is ANQGSEA. The trim removed 6 bases at V and 3 bases at J, leaving 8 bases unmatched. The CDR3 DNA sequence: TGCAGCGTCGCGTCCGGGACAGGGTACTATGGCTACACCTTC. As protein: CSVASGTGYYGYTF.

The chain combines TRBV6-5 with TRBJ1-6; 9 bases are shared with TRBD1. The ends lost 2 bases at V and 9 bases at J; junction bases unmatched: 5. The CDR3 sequence is 15 residues long. Per germline, CDR1 MNHEY and CDR2 SVGAGI. The chain's CDR3 is CASSYGGQGGSPLHF. The CDR3 DNA is TGTGCCAGCAGTTACGGGGGACAGGGTGGTTCACCCCTCCACTTT.

The chain recombines TRBV6-1 with TRBJ2-1; the match to TRBD1 covers 8 bases. With 2 bases clipped from V and 3 bases from J, the junction kept 6 bases outside the gene matches. Germline V gene lookup returns CDR1 MNHNS and CDR2 SASEGT. The CDR3 loop spans 16 amino acids. The DNA for the CDR3 is TGTGCCAGCAGTGAACCTCAGGGGGCCCTCTACAATGAGCAGTTCTTC. Translating gives CASSEPQGALYNEQFF.

The chain recombines TRBV19 with TRBJ1-2, with a weak D call TRBD1 (6 bases). Germline lookup yields CDR1 LNHDA and CDR2 SQIVND (reference sequence). The CDR3 has 13 amino acids. The V and J ends lost 2 bases and 4 bases respectively, with 8 bases between them. CDR3 nucleotide sequence: TGTGCCAGTAGTATACTGGACAGCTATGGCTACACCTTC. Amino acid sequence: CASSILDSYGYTF.

The V gene is TRBV30, the J gene TRBJ2-1, with 12 nucleotides matching TRBD2. CDR3 length: 15 residues. Unmatched junction bases numbered 9, after V lost 4 bases and J lost 8 bases. From germline, CDR1 is GTSNPN and CDR2 SVGIG (reference sequence). The CDR3 DNA is TGTGCCTGGACTAGCGGGAGGGCCGATGTAGATGAGCAGTTCTTC. This sequence encodes CAWTSGRADVDEQFF.

The rearrangement uses TRBV28 and TRBJ2-5; 14 bases fit TRBD2. The J call may be mistaken, given a closer DNA end match to TRBJ2-7. The CDR3 length is 16 residues. From germline, CDR1 is MDHEN and CDR2 SYDVKM. The CDR3 DNA reads as TGTGCCAGCAGTTTCTACGGACTAGCGGGAGGCCACGAGCAGTACTTC. Protein: CASSFYGLAGGHEQYF.

This sequence joins TRBV5-6 and TRBJ2-7; 9 positions agree with TRBD1. The junction had 6 bases not matched to a gene; V was cut back by 4 bases and J by 4 bases. CDR3 length: 14 amino acids. Germline values: CDR1 SGHDT, CDR2 YYEEEE. Here the CDR3 reads CASSPTGTGYEQYF. The CDR3 DNA reads TGTGCCAGCAGCCCGACCGGGACAGGGTACGAGCAGTACTTC.

The V and J genes are TRBV7-2 and TRBJ1-1, with D unclear. V was shortened by 2 bases and J by 3 bases, with 13 bases between the two germline ends. CDR1 and CDR2 (germline): SGHTA, FQGNSA. CDR3 length equals 15 residues. This chain's CDR3 is CASSLNSGGYTEAFF. CDR3 nucleotides: TGTGCCAGCAGCTTAAATAGTGGAGGGTACACTGAAGCTTTCTTT.

V usage is TRBV27 and J usage is TRBJ2-7; the match to TRBD2 covers 13 bases. V dropped 6 bases and J dropped 1; count of bases not matched to a gene: 6. This CDR3 has 16 residues. Germline CDR1 is MNHEY and CDR2 is SMNVEV (reference sequence). The CDR3 sequence is CASSRLTSGGSYEQYF. CDR3 DNA sequence: TGTGCCAGCAGCCGGCTGACTAGCGGGGGGTCCTACGAGCAGTACTTC.

In this sample, this clone turned up once. The V and J genes are TRBV2 and TRBJ2-6, with a possible D match to TRBD1 (6 bases). The V gene's germline CDR1 is SNHLY and CDR2 FYNNEI. V dropped 5 bases and J dropped 0 bases, with 17 bases sitting between them. The CDR3 runs to 18 residues. The CDR3 region has the DNA TGTGCCAGCAGTTCTCGGACAGCTTCTCACTCTGGGGCCAACGTCCTGACTTTC. Residues: CASSSRTASHSGANVLTF.

The chain employs TRBV6-4 and TRBJ2-2; D gene ambiguous. Germline CDR1 reads MRHNA; CDR2 reads SNTAGT. V lost 2 bases and J lost 0, with 10 bases in between. The CDR3 is 16 amino acids. In nucleotides, the CDR3 is TGTGCCAGCAGTGACCAGGTGTCTACGAACACCGGGGAGCTGTTTTTT. Its translation is CASSDQVSTNTGELFF.

The rearrangement uses TRBV19 and TRBJ1-2; D is ambiguous. V shed 6 bases and J shed 3 bases, with 17 bases lying between them. The CDR3 loop spans 15 amino acids. Germline V CDR1 and CDR2: LNHDA, SQIVND (reference sequence). CDR3 DNA sequence: TGTGCCAGTAGCCCACGGGGAGGATCGGACTATGGCTACACCTTC. Its translation is CASSPRGGSDYGYTF.

The chain is built from TRBV9 and TRBJ1-5; 7 bases are shared with TRBD1. Germline CDR1 and CDR2: SGDLS and YYNGEE. With V trimmed by 0 bases and J by 4 bases, 7 bases remained unmatched. The CDR3 runs to 16 residues. The CDR3 is CASSVDAGGTNQPQHF. The CDR3 DNA reads as TGTGCCAGCAGCGTAGATGCAGGGGGGACGAATCAGCCCCAGCATTTT.

The rearrangement uses TRBV25-1 and TRBJ1-6; the match to TRBD1 covers 8 bases. The J segment lost 4 bases and the V segment lost 2 bases, leaving 7 bases of the junction unmatched. The germline V gene encodes CDR1 MGHDK and CDR2 SYGVNS. CDR3 length equals 17 residues. CDR3 nucleotide sequence: TGTGCCAGCAGTGAACATGGGACAGGTGATTATAATTCACCCCTCCACTTT. Translated: CASSEHGTGDYNSPLHF.

V usage is TRBV7-9 and J usage is TRBJ2-5, with 10 bases lining up with TRBD2. Germline V lookup: CDR1 SEHNR, CDR2 FQNEAQ (reference sequence). With 5 bases clipped from V and 5 bases from J, the junction kept 11 bases outside the gene matches. The CDR3 covers 16 residues. For the CDR3, the DNA is TGTGCCAGCAGCCCCGGGTCTAGCGGGAGCTATGAGACCCAGTACTTC. This encodes CASSPGSSGSYETQYF.

This clone was seen just once. The rearrangement links TRBV6-5 to TRBJ2-7; 8 bases map to TRBD2. V shed 6 bases and J 6 bases; nucleotides not matched to a gene: 7. Germline assignment: CDR1 MNHEY and CDR2 SVGAGI. The CDR3 is made up of 13 amino acids. CDR3 sequence: CASRLPGLAEQYF. CDR3 in DNA: TGTGCCAGCAGACTACCCGGACTAGCCGAGCAGTACTTC.

The gene calls are TRBV9 and TRBJ2-7, with D possibly matching TRBD2 (5 bases). The germline V gene has CDR1 SGDLS and CDR2 YYNGEE. CDR3 size: 15 residues. With 2 bases removed from V and 2 bases from J, the gap between germline ends came to 14 bases. CDR3 residues: CASSVGGRPTYEQYF. The CDR3 region has the DNA TGTGCCAGCAGCGTTGGAGGACGTCCGACCTACGAGCAGTACTTC.

This clone was picked up a small number of times. This chain joins TRBV4-2 and TRBJ1-1; 8 bases fit TRBD1. J lost 0 bases, V lost 3 bases, and 12 bases had no gene match. CDR1 LGHNA and CDR2 YNFKEQ come from the germline V gene. The CDR3 covers 18 residues. The CDR3 region is CASSQRQGTKGMNTEAFF. The CDR3 region has the DNA TGTGCCAGCAGCCAGCGACAGGGGACCAAGGGCATGAACACTGAAGCTTTCTTT.

The CDR3 region is CASSLRGGGGEKLFF. The CDR3 DNA reads TGCGCCAGCAGCTTAAGGGGGGGAGGAGGCGAAAAACTGTTTTTT. The genes are TRBV5-1 and TRBJ1-4, with D possibly TRBD1 on 6 matching bases. The CDR3 is 15 residues long. Between the trimmed V and J ends, which lost 2 bases and 8 bases, there was a span of 16 bases. Germline V CDR1 and CDR2: SGHRS, YFSETQ.

The chain recombines TRBV10-3 with TRBJ1-2; 12 bases align to TRBD1. The CDR3 consists of 14 residues. J was trimmed by 8 bases and V by 7 bases; bases with no gene match: 8. Germline lookup yields CDR1 ENHRY and CDR2 SYGVKD. This CDR3 reads CAIIPGQGAGGYTF. The CDR3, as DNA: TGTGCCATCATCCCGGGACAGGGGGCCGGAGGCTACACCTTC.

V gene TRBV29-1 combines with J gene TRBJ2-7; a possible D gene is TRBD1 (6 bases). Trimming cost V 4 bases and J 3 bases, with 7 bases left between them. The germline V gene encodes CDR1 SQVTM and CDR2 ANQGSEA. This CDR3 spans 11 amino acids. CDR3 DNA: TGCAGCGTTGGGACAGTCTACGAGCAGTACTTC. Protein sequence: CSVGTVYEQYF.

The CDR3 region is CASTPSLGGGVAYGYTF. CDR3 bases: TGTGCCAGCACCCCATCTCTGGGGGGAGGGGTTGCTTATGGCTACACCTTC. The V and J genes are TRBV28 and TRBJ1-2, with a possible D match to TRBD1 (5 bases). Trimming stripped 7 bases from V and 5 bases from J, with 26 bases between. CDR1 and CDR2 (germline): MDHEN, SYDVKM. This CDR3 has 17 residues.

The genes are TRBV28 and TRBJ2-3, with TRBD2 identical over 10 bases. There are 14 residues in the CDR3. V lost 6 bases, J lost 5 bases, and 5 bases stayed unmatched. Germline V gene lookup returns CDR1 MDHEN and CDR2 SYDVKM. Here the CDR3 reads CASRTGLAVDTQYF. The CDR3 DNA follows: TGTGCCAGCAGAACTGGACTAGCGGTAGATACGCAGTATTTT.

V usage is TRBV7-9 and J usage is TRBJ1-5, with D possibly being TRBD1 (5 bases). CDR1 SEHNR and CDR2 FQNEAQ come from the germline V gene (reference sequence). The V gene lost 5 bases and the J gene lost 2 bases, with 22 bases spanning the gap. This CDR3 has 18 residues. CDR3 loop: CASSLGLGGESGNQPQHF. The CDR3, as DNA: TGTGCCAGCAGCCTGGGACTGGGGGGGGAATCTGGCAATCAGCCCCAGCATTTT.

The chain joins TRBV5-4 to TRBJ1-4, with a possible D match to TRBD1 (6 bases). The V gene's germline CDR1 is SGHNT and CDR2 YYREEE (reference sequence). The CDR3 covers 16 residues. Trimming removed 4 bases at V and 3 bases at J, with 16 bases between. CDR3 sequence reads: CASSLLQGQPNEKLFF. The CDR3 coding sequence is TGTGCCAGCAGCCTGCTCCAAGGACAGCCTAATGAAAAACTGTTTTTT.

The V and J genes are TRBV18 and TRBJ1-1, with D possibly TRBD1 on 6 matching bases. This CDR3 has 16 amino acids. CDR1 is KGHSH, CDR2 LQKENI, per germline. The V and J ends lost 2 bases and 0 bases respectively, with 13 bases between them. This CDR3 is CASSPVAGEMNTEAFF. In nucleotides, the CDR3 is TGTGCCAGCTCACCAGTTGCAGGGGAGATGAACACTGAAGCTTTCTTT.

This clone has more than one count but fewer than ten. The chain combines TRBV7-2 with TRBJ2-7; 8 bases are a match to TRBD2. V dropped 5 bases and J dropped 3; count of bases not matched to a gene: 9. The CDR3 is 15 residues long. The germline V gene has CDR1 SGHTA and CDR2 FQGNSA. Here the CDR3 reads CASSVPGLVHYEQYF. The CDR3 coding sequence is TGTGCCAGCAGCGTGCCGGGACTAGTTCACTACGAGCAGTACTTC.